The T cell receptor beta chain under discussion was sequenced for a study of T cell responses to AZD1222 COVID-19 vaccine. The data were produced by immunoSEQ multiplex PCR, yet TCRdb's version contains in-frame clones alone and is incomplete. The data show roughly 200,000 clones, about 93% seen once. This CDR3 comprises 14 residues. CDR1 SEHNR and CDR2 FQNEAQ come from the germline V gene (reference sequence). Trimming left V 5 bases short and J 5 bases short, with 12 bases between. The V and J genes are TRBV7-9 and TRBJ1-4; perhaps TRBD1 as D (5 bases). The sequence was collected from an adult who received the MenACWY meningococcal vaccine as a control. The material sequenced was peripheral blood, taken 28 days after the second dose of the MenACWY control vaccine. CDR3 nucleotide sequence: TGTGCCAGCAGCCCCGGGACGGGAAATGAAAAACTGTTTTTT. Its protein product is CASSPGTGNEKLFF.